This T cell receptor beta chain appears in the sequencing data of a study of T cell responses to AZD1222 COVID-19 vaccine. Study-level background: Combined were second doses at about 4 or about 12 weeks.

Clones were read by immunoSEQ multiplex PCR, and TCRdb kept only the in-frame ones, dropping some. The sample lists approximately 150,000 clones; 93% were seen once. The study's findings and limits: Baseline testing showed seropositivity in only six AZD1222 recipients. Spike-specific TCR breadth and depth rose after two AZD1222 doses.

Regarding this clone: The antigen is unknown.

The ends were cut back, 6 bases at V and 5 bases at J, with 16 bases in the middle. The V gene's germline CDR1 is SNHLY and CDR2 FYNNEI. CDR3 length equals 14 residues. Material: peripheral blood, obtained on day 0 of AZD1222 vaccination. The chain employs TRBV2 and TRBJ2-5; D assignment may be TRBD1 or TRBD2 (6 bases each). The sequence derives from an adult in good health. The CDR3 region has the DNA TGTGCCAGCAGAGGGGGAGCGGGTCGGGAGACCCAGTACTTC. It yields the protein CASRGGAGRETQYF.